This TCR gamma chain was recovered during a study of gamma-delta T cells after stem cell transplantation. In its sample, this clone was seen a few times. TCRdb re-called clones from the RT-PCR reads via CATT. The table lists around 390 gamma-chain clones, 58% of them singletons. Trimming at V came to 1 base and at J to 12 bases, leaving 9 bases not matched to a gene. CDR3 length: 12 residues. CDR1 is GITISATS and CDR2 is ISYDGTV in the germline V gene (reference sequence). The genes are TRGV9 and TRGJ1 or TRGJ2. The J gene, left out of TCRdb, was set here by checking the DNA against germline. The sequenced material came from gamma-delta T cells. This TCR was sampled from a human donor. It is not recorded whose cells these are; they may come from a transplant donor. The CDR3 sequence: CALWEVLPVKLF. Here the CDR3 DNA reads TGTGCCTTGTGGGAGGTCTTACCTGTGAAACTCTTT.